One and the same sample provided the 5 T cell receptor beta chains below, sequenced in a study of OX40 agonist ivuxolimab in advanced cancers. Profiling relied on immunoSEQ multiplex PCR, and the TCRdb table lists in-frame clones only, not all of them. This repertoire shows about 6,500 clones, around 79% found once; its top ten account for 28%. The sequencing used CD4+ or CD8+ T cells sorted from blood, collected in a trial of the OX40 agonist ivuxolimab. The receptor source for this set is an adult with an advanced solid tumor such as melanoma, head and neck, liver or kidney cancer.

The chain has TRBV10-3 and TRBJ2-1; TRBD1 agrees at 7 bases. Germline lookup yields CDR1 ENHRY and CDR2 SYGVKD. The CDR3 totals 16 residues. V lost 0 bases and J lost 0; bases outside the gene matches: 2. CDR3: CAISESGTVSYNEQFF. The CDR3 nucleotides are TGTGCCATCAGTGAGTCTGGGACAGTCTCCTACAATGAGCAGTTCTTC.

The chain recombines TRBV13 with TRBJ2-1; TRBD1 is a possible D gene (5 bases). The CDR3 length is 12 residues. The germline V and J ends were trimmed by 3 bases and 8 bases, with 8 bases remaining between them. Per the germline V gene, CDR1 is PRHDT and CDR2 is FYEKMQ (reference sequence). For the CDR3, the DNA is TGTGCCAGCAGCTTCTCAGGGTATGAGCAGTTCTTC. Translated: CASSFSGYEQFF.

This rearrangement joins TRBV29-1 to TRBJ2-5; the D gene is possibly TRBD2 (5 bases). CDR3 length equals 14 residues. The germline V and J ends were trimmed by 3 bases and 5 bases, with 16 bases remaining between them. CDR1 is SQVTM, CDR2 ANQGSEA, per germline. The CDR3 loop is CSVELAGQWETQYF. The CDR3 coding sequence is TGCAGCGTTGAGCTAGCAGGTCAATGGGAGACCCAGTACTTC.

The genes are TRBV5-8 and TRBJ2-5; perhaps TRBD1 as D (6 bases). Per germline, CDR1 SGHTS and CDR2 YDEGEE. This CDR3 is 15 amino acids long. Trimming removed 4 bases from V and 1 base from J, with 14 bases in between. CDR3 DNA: TGTGCCAGCAGCAGCGGACAGACAAGCCAAGAGACCCAGTACTTC. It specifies CASSSGQTSQETQYF.

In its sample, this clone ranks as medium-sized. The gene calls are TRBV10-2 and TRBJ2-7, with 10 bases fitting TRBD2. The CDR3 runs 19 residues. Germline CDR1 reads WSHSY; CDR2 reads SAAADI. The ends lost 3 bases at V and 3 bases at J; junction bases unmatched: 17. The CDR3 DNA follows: TGCGCCAGCAGTGATGAGGCGGGTGAAACTTTAGCGGGAGGCTACGAGCAGTACTTC. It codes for CASSDEAGETLAGGYEQYF.